The following is a T cell receptor (beta chain) sequence with its context. Trimming pared 4 bases from V and 4 bases from J, leaving 20 bases between. CDR3 size: 16 residues. The germline V gene encodes CDR1 LGHNA and CDR2 YNFKEQ. These data originate in a study of Graves' ophthalmopathy and Graves' hyperthyroidism. Scientists amplified the TCR beta CDR3 regions from RNA transcripts. An initial RT-PCR round employing HTBI primers preceded a second-round multiplex PCR. One entry per CDR3 protein results from TCRdb running MiXCR on the multiplex PCR reads. Of hundreds of thousands of distinct CDR3 sequences in the sample, just over 40% were seen once.

Sequenced input: peripheral blood. This rearrangement joins TRBV4-2 to TRBJ2-7, with D unresolved. This clonotype originated in an adult man with Graves' ophthalmopathy. In nucleotides, the CDR3 is TGTGCCAGCAGCCCGCTTGGACCGGAGAACCAATACGAGCAGTACTTC. Its protein is CASSPLGPENQYEQYF.